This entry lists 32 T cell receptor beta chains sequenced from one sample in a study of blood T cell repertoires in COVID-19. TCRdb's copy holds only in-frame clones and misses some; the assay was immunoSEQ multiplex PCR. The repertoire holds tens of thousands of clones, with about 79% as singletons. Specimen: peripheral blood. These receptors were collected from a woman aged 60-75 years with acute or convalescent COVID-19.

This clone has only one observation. The chain's CDR3 is CASSLDRGRRNTIYF. DNA for the CDR3: TGTGCCAGCAGCTTAGACAGGGGTAGGAGAAACACCATATATTTT. The V gene is TRBV7-2, the J gene TRBJ1-3, with 7 bases fitting TRBD1. This CDR3 has 15 residues. Germline CDR1 SGHTA, CDR2 FQGNSA. With 1 base clipped from V and 5 bases from J, the junction kept 5 bases outside the gene matches. The variable domain in full, with the rest retrieved from reference TRBV7-2 and TRBJ1-3, is GAGVSQSPSNKVTEKGKDVELRCDPISGHTALYWYRQSLGQGLEFLIYFQGNSAPDKSGLPSDRFSAERTGGSVSTLTIQRTQQEDSAVYLCASSLDRGRRNTIYFGEGSWLTVV.

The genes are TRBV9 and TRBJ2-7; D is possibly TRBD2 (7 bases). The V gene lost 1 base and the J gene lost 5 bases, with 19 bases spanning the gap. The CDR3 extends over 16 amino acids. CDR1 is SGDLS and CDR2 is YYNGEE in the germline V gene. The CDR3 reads CASSVTHGGGANEQYF. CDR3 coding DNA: TGTGCCAGCAGCGTAACCCACGGTGGGGGGGCCAACGAGCAGTACTTC.

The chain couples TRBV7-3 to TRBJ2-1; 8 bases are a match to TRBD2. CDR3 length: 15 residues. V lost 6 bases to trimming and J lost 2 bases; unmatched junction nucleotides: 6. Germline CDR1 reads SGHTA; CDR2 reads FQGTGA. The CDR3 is CASSPTSVPYNEQFF. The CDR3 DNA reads TGTGCCAGCAGTCCGACTAGCGTCCCCTACAATGAGCAGTTCTTC.

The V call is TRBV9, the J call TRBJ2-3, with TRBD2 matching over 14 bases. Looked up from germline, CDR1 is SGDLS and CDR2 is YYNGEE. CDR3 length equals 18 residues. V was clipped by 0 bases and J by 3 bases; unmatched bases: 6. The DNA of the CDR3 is TGTGCCAGCAGCGTAGTCCAGACTAGCGGGGGGGCGACAGATACGCAGTATTTT. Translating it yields CASSVVQTSGGATDTQYF.

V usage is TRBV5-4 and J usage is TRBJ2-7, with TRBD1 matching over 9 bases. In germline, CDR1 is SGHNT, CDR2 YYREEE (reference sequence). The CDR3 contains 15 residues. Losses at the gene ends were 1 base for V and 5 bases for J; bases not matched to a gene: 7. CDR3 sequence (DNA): TGTGCCAGCAGCTTGACCCGGACAGGGGCGGACGAGCAGTACTTC. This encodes CASSLTRTGADEQYF.

In nucleotides, the CDR3 is TGTGCCAGCAGTCCTAGACAGGGGGCGACTGGGGCCAACGTCCTGACTTTC. This gives the protein CASSPRQGATGANVLTF. This chain connects TRBV28 to TRBJ2-6, with 10 nucleotides matching TRBD1. Germline assignment: CDR1 MDHEN and CDR2 SYDVKM. The CDR3 runs to 17 residues. Trimming took 5 bases from V and 2 from J; bases not matched to a gene: 6.

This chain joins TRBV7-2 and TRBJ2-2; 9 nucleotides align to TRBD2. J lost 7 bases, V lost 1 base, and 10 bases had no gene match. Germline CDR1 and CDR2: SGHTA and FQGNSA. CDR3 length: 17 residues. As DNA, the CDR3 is TGTGCCAGCAGCTTAGGTCCTAGCGGGATTCGGAGCGGGGAGCTGTTTTTT. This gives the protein CASSLGPSGIRSGELFF. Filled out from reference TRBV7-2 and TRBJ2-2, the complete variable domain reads GAGVSQSPSNKVTEKGKDVELRCDPISGHTALYWYRQSLGQGLEFLIYFQGNSAPDKSGLPSDRFSAERTGGSVSTLTIQRTQQEDSAVYLCASSLGPSGIRSGELFFGEGSRLTVL.

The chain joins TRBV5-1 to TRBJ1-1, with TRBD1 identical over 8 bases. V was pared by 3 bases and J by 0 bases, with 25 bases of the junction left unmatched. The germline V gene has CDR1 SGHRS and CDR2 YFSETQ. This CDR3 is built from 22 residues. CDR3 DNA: TGCGCCAGCAGCTCGGATCCCCGGACAGGGTTACGTGGTGCTCGCATGAACACTGAAGCTTTCTTT. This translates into CASSSDPRTGLRGARMNTEAFF. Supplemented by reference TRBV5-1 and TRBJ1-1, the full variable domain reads KAGVTQTPRYLIKTRGQQVTLSCSPISGHRSVSWYQQTPGQGLQFLFEYFSETQRNKGNFPGRFSGRQFSNSRSEMNVSTLELGDSALYLCASSSDPRTGLRGARMNTEAFFGQGTRLTVV.

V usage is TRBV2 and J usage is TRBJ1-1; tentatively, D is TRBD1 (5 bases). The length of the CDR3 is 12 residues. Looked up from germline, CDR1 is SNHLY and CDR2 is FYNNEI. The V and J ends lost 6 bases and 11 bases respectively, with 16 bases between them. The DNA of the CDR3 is TGTGCCAGCAGGAACCTGGGGACTGGGGCTTTCTTT. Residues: CASRNLGTGAFF.

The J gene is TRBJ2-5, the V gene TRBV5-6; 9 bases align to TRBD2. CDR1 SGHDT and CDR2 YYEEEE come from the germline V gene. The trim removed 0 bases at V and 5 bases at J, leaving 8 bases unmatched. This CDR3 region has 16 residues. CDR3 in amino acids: CASSLAIAGVGETQYF. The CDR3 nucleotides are TGTGCCAGCAGCTTGGCAATAGCGGGAGTGGGGGAGACCCAGTACTTC.

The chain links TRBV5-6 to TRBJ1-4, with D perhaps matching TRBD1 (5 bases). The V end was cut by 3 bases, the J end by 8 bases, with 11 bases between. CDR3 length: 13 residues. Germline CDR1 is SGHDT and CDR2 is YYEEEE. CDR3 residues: CASSSREGEKLFF. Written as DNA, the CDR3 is TGTGCCAGCAGCTCCAGGGAGGGGGAAAAACTGTTTTTT. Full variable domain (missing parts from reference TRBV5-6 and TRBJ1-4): DAGVTQSPTHLIKTRGQQVTLRCSPKSGHDTVSWYQQALGQGPQFIFQYYEEEERQRGNFPDRFSGHQFPNYSSELNVNALLLGDSALYLCASSSREGEKLFFGSGTQLSVL.

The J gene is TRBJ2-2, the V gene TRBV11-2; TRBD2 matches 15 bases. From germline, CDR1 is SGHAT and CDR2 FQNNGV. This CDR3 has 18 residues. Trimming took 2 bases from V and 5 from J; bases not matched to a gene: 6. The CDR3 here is CASSLSGTSGRWTGELFF. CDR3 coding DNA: TGTGCCAGCAGCTTATCCGGGACTAGCGGGAGGTGGACCGGGGAGCTGTTTTTT. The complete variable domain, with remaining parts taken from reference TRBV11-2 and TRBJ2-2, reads EAGVAQSPRYKIIEKRQSVAFWCNPISGHATLYWYQQILGQGPKLLIQFQNNGVVDDSQLPKDRFSAERLKGVDSTLKIQPAKLEDSAVYLCASSLSGTSGRWTGELFFGEGSRLTVL.

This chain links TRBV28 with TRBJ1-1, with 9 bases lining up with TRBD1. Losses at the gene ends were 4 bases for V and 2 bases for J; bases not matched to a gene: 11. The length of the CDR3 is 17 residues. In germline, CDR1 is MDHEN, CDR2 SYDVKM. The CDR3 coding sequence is TGTGCCAGCAGTTCCTATCTGGGACAGGGAACAAACACTGAAGCTTTCTTT. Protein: CASSSYLGQGTNTEAFF.

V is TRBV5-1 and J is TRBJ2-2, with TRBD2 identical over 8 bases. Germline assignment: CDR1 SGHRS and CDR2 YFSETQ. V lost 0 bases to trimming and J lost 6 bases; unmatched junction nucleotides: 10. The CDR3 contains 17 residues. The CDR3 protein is CASSLESGGPRSGELFF. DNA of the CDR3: TGCGCCAGCAGCTTGGAGTCGGGAGGGCCAAGGTCCGGGGAGCTGTTTTTT. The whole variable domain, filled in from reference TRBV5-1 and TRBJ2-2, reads KAGVTQTPRYLIKTRGQQVTLSCSPISGHRSVSWYQQTPGQGLQFLFEYFSETQRNKGNFPGRFSGRQFSNSRSEMNVSTLELGDSALYLCASSLESGGPRSGELFFGEGSRLTVL.

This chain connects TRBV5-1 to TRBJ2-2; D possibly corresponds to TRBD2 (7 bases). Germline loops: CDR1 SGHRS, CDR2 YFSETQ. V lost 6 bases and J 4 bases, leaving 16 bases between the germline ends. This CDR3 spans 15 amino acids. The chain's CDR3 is CASMVGGALTGELFF. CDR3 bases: TGCGCCAGCATGGTTGGGGGGGCCCTCACCGGGGAGCTGTTTTTT.

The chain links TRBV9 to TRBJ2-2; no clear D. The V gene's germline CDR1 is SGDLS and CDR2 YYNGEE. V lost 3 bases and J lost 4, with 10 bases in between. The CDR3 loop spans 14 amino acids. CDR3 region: CASSESPGTGELFF. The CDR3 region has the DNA TGTGCCAGCAGCGAGAGCCCCGGCACCGGGGAGCTGTTTTTT.

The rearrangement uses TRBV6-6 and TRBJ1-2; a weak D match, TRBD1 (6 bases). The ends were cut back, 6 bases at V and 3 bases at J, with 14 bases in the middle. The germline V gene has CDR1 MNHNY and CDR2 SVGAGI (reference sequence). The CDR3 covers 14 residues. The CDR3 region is CASRNDRTYYGYTF. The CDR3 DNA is TGTGCCAGCAGAAACGACAGGACCTACTATGGCTACACCTTC.

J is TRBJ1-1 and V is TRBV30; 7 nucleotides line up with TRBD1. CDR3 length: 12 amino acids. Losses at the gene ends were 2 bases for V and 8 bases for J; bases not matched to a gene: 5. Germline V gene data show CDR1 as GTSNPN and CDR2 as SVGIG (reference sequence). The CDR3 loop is CAWSRDREEAFF. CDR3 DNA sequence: TGTGCCTGGAGTAGAGACAGGGAGGAAGCTTTCTTT.

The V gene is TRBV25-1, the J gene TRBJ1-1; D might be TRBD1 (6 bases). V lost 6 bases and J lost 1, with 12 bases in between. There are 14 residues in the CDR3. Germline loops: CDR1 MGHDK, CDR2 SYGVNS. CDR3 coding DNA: TGTGCCAGCAGCCAGACAGGAAGGAACACTGAAGCTTTCTTT. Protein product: CASSQTGRNTEAFF.

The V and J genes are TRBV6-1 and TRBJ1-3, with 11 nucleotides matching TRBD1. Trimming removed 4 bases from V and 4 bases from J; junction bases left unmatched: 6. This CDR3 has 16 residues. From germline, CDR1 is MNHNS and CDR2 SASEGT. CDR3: CASSGTGGSLGNTIYF. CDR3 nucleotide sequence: TGTGCCAGCAGTGGGACAGGGGGCTCTTTAGGAAACACCATATATTTT.

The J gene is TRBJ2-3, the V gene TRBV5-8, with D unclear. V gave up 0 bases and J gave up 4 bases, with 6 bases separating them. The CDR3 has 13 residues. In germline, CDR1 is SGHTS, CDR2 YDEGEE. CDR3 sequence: CASSLDSADTQYF. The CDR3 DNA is TGTGCCAGCAGCTTGGATTCCGCAGATACGCAGTATTTT.

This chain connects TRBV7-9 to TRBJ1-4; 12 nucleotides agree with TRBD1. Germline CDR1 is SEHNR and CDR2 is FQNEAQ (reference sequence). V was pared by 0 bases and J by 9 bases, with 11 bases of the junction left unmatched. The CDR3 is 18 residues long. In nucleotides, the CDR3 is TGTGCCAGCAGCTTAGCGGGGACAGGGGGCCGAGCGTTTCAAAAACTGTTTTTT. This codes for CASSLAGTGGRAFQKLFF.

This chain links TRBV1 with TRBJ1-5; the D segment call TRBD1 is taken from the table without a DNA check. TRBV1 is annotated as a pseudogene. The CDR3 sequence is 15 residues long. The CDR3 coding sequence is TGCACCAGCAGCCAATCGACAGGGCCCTACCAGCCCCAGCATTTT. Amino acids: CTSSQSTGPYQPQHF.

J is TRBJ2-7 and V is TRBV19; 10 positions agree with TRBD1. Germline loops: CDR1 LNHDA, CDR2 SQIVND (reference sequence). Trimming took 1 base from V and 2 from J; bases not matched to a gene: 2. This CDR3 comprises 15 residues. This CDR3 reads CASSIAGTGAYEQYF. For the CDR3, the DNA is TGTGCCAGTAGTATAGCCGGGACAGGGGCCTACGAGCAGTACTTC.

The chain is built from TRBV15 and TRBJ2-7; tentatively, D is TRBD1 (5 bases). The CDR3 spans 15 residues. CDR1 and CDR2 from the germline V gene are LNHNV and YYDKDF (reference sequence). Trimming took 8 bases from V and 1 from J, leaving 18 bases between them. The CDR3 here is CATSYDRINSYEQYF. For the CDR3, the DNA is TGTGCCACCTCTTACGACAGAATCAATTCCTACGAGCAGTACTTC.

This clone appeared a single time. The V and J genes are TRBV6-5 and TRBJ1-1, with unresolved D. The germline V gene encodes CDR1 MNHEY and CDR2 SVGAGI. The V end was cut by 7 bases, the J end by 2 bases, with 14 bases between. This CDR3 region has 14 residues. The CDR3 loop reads CASNTITRNTEAFF. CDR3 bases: TGTGCCAGCAACACAATCACCCGTAACACTGAAGCTTTCTTT.

CDR3 in amino acids: CSASWSTTNYGYTF. The CDR3 DNA sequence: TGCAGTGCTAGTTGGAGCACAACTAACTATGGCTACACCTTC. This rearrangement joins TRBV20-1 to TRBJ1-2; D gene unclear. Trimming took off 3 bases at V and 0 bases at J, with 11 bases between the two ends. Germline CDR1 and CDR2: DFQATT and SNEGSKA (reference sequence). The CDR3 loop spans 14 amino acids.

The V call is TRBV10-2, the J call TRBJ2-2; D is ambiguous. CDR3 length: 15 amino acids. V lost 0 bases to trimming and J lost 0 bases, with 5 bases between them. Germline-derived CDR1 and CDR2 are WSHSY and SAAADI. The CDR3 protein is CASSESPANTGELFF. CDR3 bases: TGCGCCAGCAGTGAGTCGCCAGCGAACACCGGGGAGCTGTTTTTT.

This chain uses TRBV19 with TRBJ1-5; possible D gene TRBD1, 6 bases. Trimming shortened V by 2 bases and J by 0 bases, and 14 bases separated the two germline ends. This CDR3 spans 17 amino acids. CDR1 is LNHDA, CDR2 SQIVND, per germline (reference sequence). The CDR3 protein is CASSISDRRYSNQPQHF. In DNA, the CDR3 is TGTGCCAGTAGTATATCAGACAGGAGGTATAGCAATCAGCCCCAGCATTTT.

This CDR3 reads CASSLGDRRNTEAFF. The CDR3 nucleotides read TGTGCCAGCAGCTTAGGGGACAGAAGGAACACTGAAGCTTTCTTT. The V and J genes are TRBV7-2 and TRBJ1-1; 7 nucleotides agree with TRBD1. Germline loops: CDR1 SGHTA, CDR2 FQGNSA. V gave up 1 base and J gave up 1 base; unmatched junction bases: 3. CDR3 length: 15 residues.

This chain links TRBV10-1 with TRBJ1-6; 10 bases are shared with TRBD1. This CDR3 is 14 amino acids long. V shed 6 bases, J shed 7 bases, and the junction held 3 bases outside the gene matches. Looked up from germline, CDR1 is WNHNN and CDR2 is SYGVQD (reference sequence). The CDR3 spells CASSLGQGNSPLHF. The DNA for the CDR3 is TGCGCCAGCAGCTTGGGACAGGGGAATTCACCCCTCCACTTT.

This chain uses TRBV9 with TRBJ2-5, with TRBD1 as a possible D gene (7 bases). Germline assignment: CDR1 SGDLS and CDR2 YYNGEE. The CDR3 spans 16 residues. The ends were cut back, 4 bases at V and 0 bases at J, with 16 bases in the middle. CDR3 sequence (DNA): TGTGCCAGCAGCTCCCCAGGGGGGACCCACCAAGAGACCCAGTACTTC. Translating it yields CASSSPGGTHQETQYF. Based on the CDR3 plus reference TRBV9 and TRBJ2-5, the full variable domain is DSGVTQTPKHLITATGQRVTLRCSPRSGDLSVYWYQQSLDQGLQFLIQYYNGEERAKGNILERFSAQQFPDLHSELNLSSLELGDSALYFCASSSPGGTHQETQYFGPGTRLLVL.